The clone carrying this T cell receptor beta chain was seen at least ten times. Its antigen is as yet unknown. The data were taken from a study of regulatory T cells in long-lasting Graves disease. Whole-study context: Recently diagnosed Graves' patients had received antithyroid drugs for under 3 months.

Time point specified: newly diagnosed GD, antithyroid drugs for less than 3 months. Extracted PBMC RNA gave rise to the TCR library. Whole-study findings and limits: Persistent disease was associated with favored TRBV28 usage and with favored use of TRBJ1-2 and TRBJ2-5.

Germline-derived CDR1 and CDR2 are SNHLY and FYNNEI. J gave up 3 bases and V 6 bases, and 1 base lay outside the gene matches. The CDR3 spans 12 residues. Combining iRepertoire HTBI primers with Arm-PCR of CDR3 regions, the authors built TCR beta libraries. TCRdb recomputed calls from the multiplex PCR reads with MiXCR, one row per CDR3 protein. The profile shows about 320,000 distinct CDR3 sequences, 18% of them singletons. This receptor was identified in a female donor with Graves disease. The chain combines TRBV2 with TRBJ2-7; TRBD1 matches 8 bases. The material sequenced was peripheral blood mononuclear cells (PBMCs), taken at new diagnosis, from a patient treated with antithyroid drugs. This CDR3 reads CASRQGGYEQYF. The CDR3 bases are TGTGCCAGCAGACAGGGGGGCTACGAGCAGTACTTC.